Shown below are 18 T cell receptor beta chains from a single sample sequenced in a study of blood T cell repertoires in COVID-19. Assay: immunoSEQ multiplex PCR; the TCRdb copy retains only in-frame clones and omits some. The sample lists around 340,000 clones; 80% to 90% were seen once. Sequencing was done on a sample of PBMCs or T cells enriched from blood (not recorded which). Receptors were obtained from a woman in her 40s with acute COVID-19.

This clone is a singleton in its sample. The chain carries TRBV7-9 and TRBJ1-6, with a weak D call TRBD1 (5 bases). This CDR3 is 14 amino acids long. Germline V gene sequence: CDR1 SEHNR, CDR2 FQNEAQ (reference sequence). V was clipped by 5 bases and J by 10 bases, with 15 bases between them. CDR3 protein: CASSPDTFLSPLHF. CDR3 in DNA: TGTGCCAGCAGCCCGGACACGTTCCTCTCACCCCTCCACTTT.

This chain connects TRBV5-1 to TRBJ1-6, with 10 bases fitting TRBD1. Germline lookup yields CDR1 SGHRS and CDR2 YFSETQ. The CDR3 is 15 residues long. The V and J ends lost 4 bases and 6 bases, in that order; junction bases with no gene match: 4. The DNA for the CDR3 is TGCGCCAGCAGCGTAGGACAGGGGGTTAATTCACCCCTCCACTTT. Translating it yields CASSVGQGVNSPLHF. Full variable domain (rest looked up from reference TRBV5-1 and TRBJ1-6): KAGVTQTPRYLIKTRGQQVTLSCSPISGHRSVSWYQQTPGQGLQFLFEYFSETQRNKGNFPGRFSGRQFSNSRSEMNVSTLELGDSALYLCASSVGQGVNSPLHFGNGTRLTVT.

The chain combines TRBV11-2 with TRBJ2-7; 8 bases are a match to TRBD1. The germline V gene has CDR1 SGHAT and CDR2 FQNNGV. V dropped 1 base and J dropped 4; count of bases not matched to a gene: 12. The CDR3 is 17 residues long. The CDR3: CASSLVAGTGKFYEQYF. The CDR3 DNA sequence: TGTGCCAGCAGCTTAGTAGCCGGGACAGGAAAATTTTACGAGCAGTACTTC.

This sequence joins TRBV23-1 and TRBJ1-4; a possible D gene is TRBD1 (6 bases). TRBV23-1 is an open reading frame, and its role is uncertain. The CDR3 runs to 15 residues. V dropped 3 bases and J dropped 8 bases, with 16 bases sitting between them. The CDR3 DNA is TGCGCCAGCAGTCAGATCGGGACACGCGGCGAAAAACTGTTTTTT. Translation gives CASSQIGTRGEKLFF.

This clone was seen a handful of times. V gene TRBV2 combines with J gene TRBJ1-1; tentatively, D is TRBD1 (5 bases). The CDR3 extends over 14 amino acids. The V end lost 5 bases, the J end lost 4 bases, and 14 bases lay between the germline ends. CDR1 is SNHLY, CDR2 FYNNEI, per germline. The CDR3 nucleotides read TGTGCCAGCAGTTACCGACAGTTGGTCACTGAAGCTTTCTTT. This translates into CASSYRQLVTEAFF.

The chain employs TRBV19 and TRBJ2-4; tentatively, D is TRBD1 (6 bases). CDR3 length equals 17 residues. V lost 7 bases and J lost 0, with 19 bases in between. Germline V gene data show CDR1 as LNHDA and CDR2 as SQIVND (reference sequence). CDR3 in amino acids: CASTTAGTRLAKNIQYF. CDR3 coding DNA: TGTGCCAGTACTACAGCCGGGACAAGATTAGCCAAAAACATTCAGTACTTC. The full variable domain, completed using reference TRBV19 and TRBJ2-4, is DGGITQSPKYLFRKEGQNVTLSCEQNLNHDAMYWYRQDPGQGLRLIYYSQIVNDFQKGDIAEGYSVSREKKESFPLTVTSAQKNPTAFYLCASTTAGTRLAKNIQYFGAGTRLSVL.

The chain employs TRBV19 and TRBJ1-2; 7 nucleotides line up with TRBD1. This CDR3 has 18 amino acids. J was trimmed by 4 bases and V by 8 bases; bases with no gene match: 22. Germline V lookup: CDR1 LNHDA, CDR2 SQIVND (reference sequence). The CDR3 nucleotides read TGTGCCAGTCTGGAGGCGAGACAGGGCCCCGGATTTGGCTATGGCTACACCTTC. Its protein is CASLEARQGPGFGYGYTF. Drawing the rest from reference TRBV19 and TRBJ1-2, the complete variable domain is DGGITQSPKYLFRKEGQNVTLSCEQNLNHDAMYWYRQDPGQGLRLIYYSQIVNDFQKGDIAEGYSVSREKKESFPLTVTSAQKNPTAFYLCASLEARQGPGFGYGYTFGSGTRLTVV.

This chain joins TRBV10-3 and TRBJ1-1, with D maybe TRBD1 (6 bases). Trimming cost V 7 bases and J 4 bases, with 13 bases left between them. Germline values: CDR1 ENHRY, CDR2 SYGVKD. The CDR3 runs 13 residues. CDR3 protein: CAINGGASTEAFF. The CDR3 DNA reads as TGTGCCATCAATGGGGGGGCGAGCACTGAAGCTTTCTTT.

The chain carries TRBV5-4 and TRBJ1-1; 9 bases fit TRBD1. This CDR3 comprises 14 residues. V shed 4 bases and J 5 bases; nucleotides not matched to a gene: 6. The germline V gene encodes CDR1 SGHNT and CDR2 YYREEE (reference sequence). This CDR3 reads CASSENRGRTEAFF. CDR3 in DNA: TGTGCCAGCAGCGAGAACAGGGGGCGAACTGAAGCTTTCTTT.

The chain recombines TRBV19 with TRBJ1-5, with a tentative D call TRBD1 (6 bases). CDR1 and CDR2 from the germline V gene are LNHDA and SQIVND (reference sequence). The CDR3 covers 14 residues. V was shortened by 9 bases and J by 7 bases, with 19 bases between the two germline ends. CDR3 amino acids: CASDMTGPGQPQHF. The DNA of the CDR3 is TGTGCCAGCGATATGACAGGCCCGGGGCAGCCCCAGCATTTT.

V and J are TRBV19 and TRBJ2-1; 7 nucleotides line up with TRBD1. CDR1 is LNHDA, CDR2 SQIVND, per germline (reference sequence). This CDR3 region has 14 residues. V was clipped by 5 bases and J by 7 bases; unmatched bases: 8. CDR3 coding DNA: TGTGCCAGTAGTGCCCTGACAGGGCCTAATGAGCAGTTCTTC. Residues: CASSALTGPNEQFF.

The chain links TRBV4-2 to TRBJ2-5, with TRBD2 matching over 9 bases. This CDR3 is 17 amino acids long. With 1 base clipped from V and 1 base from J, the junction kept 7 bases outside the gene matches. Germline V lookup: CDR1 LGHNA, CDR2 YNFKEQ. This chain's CDR3 is CASSQGGDSGGQETQYF. Written as DNA, the CDR3 is TGTGCCAGCAGCCAAGGGGGAGATAGCGGGGGCCAAGAGACCCAGTACTTC.

The gene calls are TRBV4-3 and TRBJ2-5; 10 bases are a match to TRBD2. With 4 bases clipped from V and 2 bases from J, the junction kept 1 base outside the gene matches. The germline gives CDR1 LGHNA, CDR2 YSLEER. This CDR3 has 14 amino acids. CDR3 nucleotides: TGCGCCAGCAGCCGGACTAGCGGTCAAGAGACCCAGTACTTC. This gives the protein CASSRTSGQETQYF.

This chain joins TRBV11-3 and TRBJ2-2; 7 nucleotides align to TRBD1. This CDR3 has 15 amino acids. CDR1 and CDR2 from the germline V gene are SGHNT and YENEEA. V gave up 4 bases and J gave up 2 bases; unmatched junction bases: 4. The CDR3 nucleotides are TGTGCCAGCAGCTCCGGGACAGAAAACACCGGGGAGCTGTTTTTT. Translation gives CASSSGTENTGELFF.

The rearrangement joins TRBV18 to TRBJ2-5; no reliable D call. The CDR3 consists of 13 residues. Trimming stripped 4 bases from V and 2 bases from J, with 8 bases between. Germline assignment: CDR1 KGHSH and CDR2 LQKENI. CDR3 coding DNA: TGTGCCAGCTCACAGAACAGTCAAGAGACCCAGTACTTC. It yields the protein CASSQNSQETQYF.

About this clone itself: This CDR3 is also generated by other DNA sequences in the sample. This chain uses TRBV18 with TRBJ1-1; 8 positions match TRBD1. Trimming at V came to 5 bases and at J to 1 base, leaving 0 bases not matched to a gene. Germline CDR1 and CDR2: KGHSH and LQKENI. The CDR3 extends over 13 amino acids. This chain's CDR3 is CASSGQGNTEAFF. The CDR3 nucleotides read TGTGCCAGCTCAGGACAGGGGAACACTGAAGCTTTCTTT.

The V call is TRBV4-3, the J call TRBJ1-4, with D tentatively TRBD1 (6 bases). The V end was cut by 2 bases, the J end by 8 bases, with 15 bases between. Germline V CDR1 and CDR2: LGHNA, YSLEER. The CDR3 is 15 amino acids. Written as DNA, the CDR3 is TGCGCCAGCAGCCAACAGGGGCGGAGGTCGGAAAAACTGTTTTTT. Translated, it gives CASSQQGRRSEKLFF.

V gene TRBV7-2 combines with J gene TRBJ1-4, with D maybe TRBD1 (5 bases). Germline lookup yields CDR1 SGHTA and CDR2 FQGNSA. The CDR3 is 15 residues long. The V end was cut by 2 bases, the J end by 2 bases, with 9 bases between. CDR3 protein: CASSLNQGTNEKLFF. The DNA of the CDR3 is TGTGCCAGCAGCTTAAACCAGGGCACTAATGAAAAACTGTTTTTT.